This entry concerns a single T cell receptor (beta chain). What it binds is unknown. Via MiXCR, TCRdb re-called the 5' RACE reads, giving one row per CDR3 protein. The data contain some 15,000 distinct CDR3 sequences, approximately 11% of them singletons. Losses at the gene ends were 4 bases for V and 3 bases for J; bases not matched to a gene: 4. The CDR3 extends over 15 amino acids. Per the germline V gene, CDR1 is KGHDR and CDR2 is SFDVKD. The sample comes from a study of spatial heterogeneity in lung cancer. Study-level findings and limits: At resection, ubiquitous expanded tumor TCRs appeared in blood more than at follow-up.

Time point given: sample taken at primary tumor resection. The authors sequenced whole RNA from tumor, nontumor lung or frozen PBMC without sorting. The J gene is TRBJ1-5, the V gene TRBV24-1, with TRBD1 matching over 8 bases. The starting material was PBMCs, obtained at surgery. The source of this sequence is a female donor with early-stage non-small cell lung cancer. CDR3 bases: TGTGCCACCAGTGAAGGACAGGGCGACAATCAGCCCCAGCATTTT. Translation: CATSEGQGDNQPQHF.